The 8 T cell receptor beta chains below come from one sample, sequenced in a study of OX40 agonist ivuxolimab in advanced cancers. Clones were sequenced by immunoSEQ multiplex PCR, and TCRdb holds only the in-frame ones, with some missing. The sample holds 50,000 to 65,000 clones, nearly 95% seen once. Source: CD4+ or CD8+ T cells sorted from blood, taken in a trial of the OX40 agonist ivuxolimab. Receptors were obtained from an adult with an advanced solid tumor such as melanoma, head and neck, liver or kidney cancer.

The rearrangement joins TRBV28 to TRBJ2-2, with D uncertain. The CDR3 contains 13 residues. Trimming took off 3 bases at V and 5 bases at J, with 7 bases between the two ends. From germline, CDR1 is MDHEN and CDR2 SYDVKM. CDR3 nucleotides: TGTGCCAGCAGTTTTAGTGGTACCGGGGAGCTGTTTTTT. Its translation: CASSFSGTGELFF. The variable domain in full, with the rest retrieved from reference TRBV28 and TRBJ2-2, is DVKVTQSSRYLVKRTGEKVFLECVQDMDHENMFWYRQDPGLGLRLIYFSYDVKMKEKGDIPEGYSVSREKKERFSLILESASTNQTSMYLCASSFSGTGELFFGEGSRLTVL.

The chain couples TRBV6-5 to TRBJ2-5; possibly TRBD1 for D (5 bases). TRBJ2-7 matches the DNA end more closely, so the J call is doubtful. Germline V CDR1 and CDR2: MNHEY, SVGAGI. The CDR3 has 12 amino acids. CDR3 sequence: CASSTRDYEQYF. CDR3 DNA sequence: TGTGCCAGCAGTACCAGGGATTACGAGCAGTACTTC.

The V and J genes are TRBV6-5 and TRBJ2-5; D remains ambiguous. V lost 2 bases, J lost 0 bases, and 7 bases lay in between. The length of the CDR3 is 14 residues. Germline V lookup: CDR1 MNHEY, CDR2 SVGAGI. In DNA, the CDR3 is TGTGCCAGCAGTTACACCGAGTACCAAGAGACCCAGTACTTC. Protein product: CASSYTEYQETQYF.

The J gene is TRBJ2-7, the V gene TRBV7-8; possibly TRBD1 for D (5 bases). The CDR3 is made up of 15 amino acids. V was pared by 3 bases and J by 4 bases, with 16 bases between. Germline V lookup: CDR1 SGHVS, CDR2 FQNEAQ. CDR3 residues: CASSFFTGDFYEQYF. The CDR3 DNA reads as TGTGCCAGCAGCTTTTTTACAGGAGATTTTTACGAGCAGTACTTC.

The V call is TRBV19, the J call TRBJ2-1; 11 nucleotides line up with TRBD2. Germline CDR1 and CDR2: LNHDA and SQIVND (reference sequence). CDR3 length equals 15 residues. The junction had 4 bases not matched to a gene; V was cut back by 4 bases and J by 5 bases. The CDR3 bases are TGTGCCAGTAGTAACCCGGGACTAGCGGACAATGAGCAGTTCTTC. It specifies CASSNPGLADNEQFF.

V usage is TRBV7-9 and J usage is TRBJ2-7; no reliable D call. Germline lookup yields CDR1 SEHNR and CDR2 FQNEAQ (reference sequence). CDR3 length equals 14 residues. The ends were cut back, 5 bases at V and 2 bases at J, with 13 bases in the middle. The CDR3 region has the DNA TGTGCCAGCAGCCCCGCCGAGGCCCCCTACGAGCAGTACTTC. Translating it yields CASSPAEAPYEQYF.

This clone was seen only a few times. The chain links TRBV6-4 to TRBJ2-2; D unresolved. The CDR3 contains 15 residues. With 6 bases removed from V and 4 bases from J, the gap between germline ends came to 15 bases. Germline CDR1 MRHNA, CDR2 SNTAGT. The CDR3 is CASSPAASSTGELFF. The CDR3 DNA reads TGTGCCAGCAGCCCGGCGGCGTCGAGCACCGGGGAGCTGTTTTTT.

The chain's CDR3 is CASSQRPQETQYF. The DNA for the CDR3 is TGTGCCAGCAGCCAGAGACCGCAAGAGACCCAGTACTTC. This chain uses TRBV7-9 with TRBJ2-5; D uncertain. This CDR3 contains 13 residues. V lost 5 bases and J 2 bases, leaving 9 bases between the germline ends. Germline values: CDR1 SEHNR, CDR2 FQNEAQ (reference sequence).